This TCR beta chain was captured in a study of shared clonotypes between healthy human individuals. Overall study findings and caveats: Specimens sampled were limited to blood, with tissue repertoires likely differing.

Generated by immunoSEQ multiplex PCR, the TCRdb table keeps only in-frame clones and is missing some. The sample lists about a million clones, 65% to 80% occurring once. Looked up from germline, CDR1 is PRHDT and CDR2 is FYEKMQ (reference sequence). Trimming pared 5 bases from V and 1 base from J, leaving 18 bases between. This CDR3 spans 17 amino acids. With regard to this clone: Antigen specificity is unknown.

This sequence was found in a man between 18 and 35 years old in good health. The rearrangement links TRBV13 to TRBJ1-3; the D gene is possibly TRBD1 (6 bases). Sequences were obtained from memory CD4+ T cells sorted from blood. Subset specified: CD45RA-negative fraction. Here the CDR3 reads CASSQWFGGPSGNTIYF. CDR3 nucleotides: TGTGCCAGCAGCCAGTGGTTCGGGGGGCCGTCTGGAAACACCATATATTTT.